One and the same sample provided the 6 T cell receptor beta chains below, sequenced in a study of early T cells in non-severe SARS-CoV-2 infection. TCRdb processed the 5' RACE reads anew with MiXCR; each CDR3 protein has one entry. Among about 23,000 distinct CDR3 sequences, 5.3% were seen once, and the ten largest hold over 8.5%. The sample consisted of whole blood. The receptors come from an adult who was a healthcare worker with PCR-confirmed SARS-CoV-2 infection or an uninfected control (not recorded which).

The rearrangement uses TRBV10-3 and TRBJ2-3; 16 positions match TRBD2. CDR1 ENHRY and CDR2 SYGVKD come from the germline V gene. V lost 6 bases to trimming and J lost 4 bases; unmatched junction nucleotides: 4. The CDR3 is 16 residues long. The CDR3 protein is CAIRGTSGRAPDTQYF. DNA for the CDR3: TGTGCCATCAGGGGGACTAGCGGGAGGGCCCCAGATACGCAGTATTTT.

At least ten counts were recorded for this clonotype. CDR3: CASSPLGQGLKEQYF. The CDR3 nucleotides read TGTGCCAGCAGCCCGTTGGGACAGGGGTTAAAGGAGCAGTACTTC. The chain has TRBV9 and TRBJ2-7, with 10 bases aligning to TRBD1. This CDR3 is 15 amino acids long. Germline-derived CDR1 and CDR2 are SGDLS and YYNGEE. Trimming took 4 bases from V and 7 from J; bases not matched to a gene: 11.

V and J are TRBV28 and TRBJ1-1; D gene uncertain. This CDR3 contains 13 residues. Trimming took 6 bases from V and 5 from J, leaving 13 bases between them. The germline gives CDR1 MDHEN, CDR2 SYDVKM. The CDR3 protein is CASSPGWGTEAFF. The CDR3 bases are TGTGCCAGCAGCCCTGGGTGGGGAACTGAAGCTTTCTTT.

This clonotype was seen at least ten times. The chain couples TRBV20-1 to TRBJ2-3; 13 bases are a match to TRBD2. The CDR3 has 13 residues. The germline gives CDR1 DFQATT, CDR2 SNEGSKA (reference sequence). V shed 6 bases, J shed 6 bases, and the junction held 3 bases outside the gene matches. The CDR3 reads CSAPTSGRDTQYF. CDR3 DNA: TGCAGTGCCCCGACTAGCGGGAGGGATACGCAGTATTTT.

This clonotype was recorded at least ten times. The gene calls are TRBV7-2 and TRBJ1-2; D may be TRBD1 (5 bases). V was trimmed by 1 base and J by 9 bases, leaving 15 bases between them. This CDR3 has 14 residues. In germline, CDR1 is SGHTA, CDR2 FQGNSA. CDR3 bases: TGTGCCAGCAGCTTAGGGGACCGCCAGCAAAGCTACACCTTC. It translates to CASSLGDRQQSYTF.

This clonotype was seen at least ten times. This rearrangement joins TRBV29-1 to TRBJ2-2, with a weak D call TRBD1 (5 bases). Trimming removed 7 bases at V and 0 bases at J, with 12 bases between. In germline, CDR1 is SQVTM, CDR2 ANQGSEA. The CDR3 length is 14 residues. CDR3 nucleotide sequence: TGCAGCGCCGAAGGGGTTACGAACACCGGGGAGCTGTTTTTT. Its translation: CSAEGVTNTGELFF.